This record concerns one T cell receptor (beta chain) sequence. Its antigen remains unidentified. The CDR3 spans 15 residues. Germline V CDR1 and CDR2: SGHNT, YYREEE (reference sequence). The germline V and J ends were trimmed by 4 bases and 2 bases, with 13 bases remaining between them. The entry originates in a study of T cell responses to AZD1222 COVID-19 vaccine. The study, taken as a whole, reports: Clonal diversity may have been underestimated in mostly white British donors. Without day 14 samples, only post-peak T cell repertoires were studied.

Clones were read by immunoSEQ multiplex PCR, and TCRdb kept only the in-frame ones, dropping some. The table lists about 120,000 clones, over 85% of them singletons. The chain combines TRBV5-4 with TRBJ2-1; TRBD2 is a possible D gene (5 bases). The material was peripheral blood, obtained on day 0 of AZD1222 vaccination. This clonotype originated in an adult in good health. The CDR3 DNA sequence: TGTGCCAGCAGCCACCGGACTCACCCCTACAATGAGCAGTTCTTC. Translation gives CASSHRTHPYNEQFF.